The sequence of this T cell receptor (beta chain) was determined in a study of blood T cell repertoires in COVID-19. This clone showed up just a few times. Only in-frame clones appear in the TCRdb table, and some are missing; sequencing was by immunoSEQ multiplex PCR. The sample carries over 200,000 clones, around 83% recorded once. The CDR3 consists of 16 residues. The germline V and J ends were trimmed by 3 bases and 3 bases, with 17 bases remaining between them. The germline V gene has CDR1 MGHDK and CDR2 SYGVNS. The chain couples TRBV25-1 to TRBJ1-1; the D gene is possibly TRBD1 (5 bases). Sequencing input: peripheral blood. This TCR derives from a man in his forties with active or convalescent COVID-19. CDR3 in amino acids: CASSEGGAPLDTEAFF. The CDR3 DNA reads as TGTGCCAGCAGTGAGGGCGGGGCCCCCTTGGACACTGAAGCTTTCTTT.